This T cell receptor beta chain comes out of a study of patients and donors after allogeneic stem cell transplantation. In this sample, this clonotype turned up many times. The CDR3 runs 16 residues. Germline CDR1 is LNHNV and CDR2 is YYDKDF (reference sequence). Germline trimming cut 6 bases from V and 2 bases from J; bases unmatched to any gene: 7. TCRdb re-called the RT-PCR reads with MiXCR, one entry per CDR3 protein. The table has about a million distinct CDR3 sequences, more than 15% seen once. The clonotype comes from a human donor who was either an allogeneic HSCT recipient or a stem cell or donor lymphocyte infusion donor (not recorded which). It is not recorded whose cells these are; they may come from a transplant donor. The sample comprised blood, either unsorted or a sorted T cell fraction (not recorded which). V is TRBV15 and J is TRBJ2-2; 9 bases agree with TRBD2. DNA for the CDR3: TGTGCCACCAGGAGTAGCGGGAGCGGAAACACCGGGGAGCTGTTTTTT. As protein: CATRSSGSGNTGELFF. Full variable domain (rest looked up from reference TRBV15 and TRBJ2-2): DAMVIQNPRYQVTQFGKPVTLSCSQTLNHNVMYWYQQKSSQAPKLLFHYYDKDFNNEADTPDNFQSRRPNTSFCFLDIRSPGLGDTAMYLCATRSSGSGNTGELFFGEGSRLTVL.